This T cell receptor beta chain originates from a study of T cells in Graves' hyperthyroidism and ophthalmopathy (dated by TCRdb to about 2019). For the study in its entirety: Peripheral blood samples were taken at initial diagnosis, before any treatment was given. In addition, the study compared T-cell repertoires in thyroid tissue and in blood from several Graves' hyperthyroidism patients. To identify distinguishing TCR V-J signatures, a discovery cohort of about 95 patients was used, comprising under 45 with Graves' ophthalmopathy and some 60 with stable Graves' hyperthyroidism. Following sampling, methimazole starting at 30 mg daily was given to hyperthyroidism patients, and high-dose intravenous methylprednisolone was given to ophthalmopathy patients. The 75 to 100 discovery patients were divided at random into training and test sets in a 7:3 ratio. According to the paper, TCR Vbeta CDR3 sequencing was carried out on approximately 140 peripheral blood samples, which came from 40 to 45 ophthalmopathy, around 75 hyperthyroidism and about 17 progressor patients. An independent validation cohort of fewer than 20 hyperthyroidism patients and about 15 patients who later progressed to ophthalmopathy tested prospective prediction of ophthalmopathy. Overall study results and their limits: No statistical method was used to fix the sample size in advance, and group allocation was not hidden from the investigators. Most expanded thyroid clonotypes (frequency above 0.001) were also detected in blood, a finding suggesting that blood repertoires may reflect thyroid immune responses. During validation, the model predicted progression to ophthalmopathy a median of about 5.9 months ahead of onset, with almost 71% sensitivity and almost 75% specificity. A 13 V-J signature model separated ophthalmopathy from stable hyperthyroidism, with approximately 86% sensitivity and 81% to 83% specificity in cross-validation and 80%/75% in testing.

TCR beta CDR3 regions were amplified from RNA transcripts. The first round of RT-PCR for the TCR CDR3 was performed with the HTBI primer set and the Qiagen OneStep RT-PCR kit. Libraries were constructed in a second round of multiplex PCR, after which size selection and purification were performed. Libraries were sequenced paired-end with 100 bp reads on an Illumina HiSeq2000. Concerning the study's data processing: SOAPnuke was used to process the raw data, with reads discarded if the reads contained adapters or uncalled bases, had a mean Phred below 15, or lacked an exact constant-primer or identifier match. COPE v1.2.5 was used to merge high-quality paired reads, and clonotypes were defined as unique nucleotide sequences. MiTCR v1.1 was used to align clonotypes to the IMGT TRBV, TRBD and TRBJ reference segments. The analysis included only V-J combinations with a frequency above 0.0001, which together covered 99.2% of the repertoires. A TCS score was defined as the ratio of F50 (clonal expansion) to E x V (chaos), with BLOSUM62-based TCRdist applied between CDR3 peptides within each V-J. Welch's t-statistics and random forest reduced roughly 500 V-J features to roughly 13, which were used in a naive Bayes classifier (R e1071). TCRdb applied fastp at Q25 and MiXCR to the public reads, then kept only in-frame beta chains. CDR3 protein duplicates are merged, each entry listing the most common genes and DNA. V and J calls and clone size were set by TCRdb, not the authors. Recorded for this sample are about 640,000 distinct CDR3 sequences; around 20% of them occurred a single time. 34% of the sample goes to the ten largest clones.

Taken from cysteine to phenylalanine, the CDR3 has 15 residues. The sequence is cut down to CDR3 DNA, 45 bases in frame from base 1. V is trimmed back by 0 bases and J by 7 bases, and the junction contains 9 bases that no gene match accounts for. CDR1 and CDR2, per the germline V gene, are ENHRY and SYGVKD. Concerning this clonotype itself: Its antigen remains undetermined. No quality values exist for individual bases; no much larger clone is one base distant.

Ophthalmopathy patients had moderately to severely active disease, Clinical Activity Score of at least 3, NOSPECS grade of at least 4, and duration under 3 months. Exclusion was applied to patients with uncontrolled infections, other autoimmune diseases, pregnancy or lactation. Diagnoses relied on clinical symptoms, serum thyroxine and TRAb, thyroid ultrasound and orbital computed tomography. PBMCs were separated from 8 to 10 ml of fresh peripheral blood using Ficoll-Paque density gradient centrifugation. Total RNA was extracted with Trizol reagent, and quality was checked on an Agilent 2100 Bioanalyzer.

Sequenced input: blood. In this chain, TRBV10-3 is recombined with TRBJ2-7; 7 junctional bases match TRBD1. The TCR was taken from a man between 25 and 39 years old with Graves' ophthalmopathy. The nucleotides are TGTGCCATCAGTGAGTCGGTAGCAGGGGGTAGGGAGCAGTACTTC. Translated, this is CAISESVAGGREQYF.